These 24 T cell receptor beta chains originate from one sample sequenced in a study of blood T cell repertoires in COVID-19 (dated by TCRdb to 2018 to 2021). Libraries came from the immunoSEQ multiplex PCR assay. This immuneACCESS table, as held by TCRdb, lists in-frame sequences with V and J called but not all clones. Of the missing ones, under half trace to an unresolved V gene in checked studies; the others have no known cause. This sample is represented by about 240,000 clones; more than 75% of them were singletons. The ten most abundant clones make up roughly 12% of the sample. The sequenced material came from peripheral blood. These receptors all come from a woman aged 60-75 years with active or convalescent COVID-19.

The rearrangement links TRBV28 to TRBJ1-2, with 8 bases that match TRBD1. Germline CDR1 and CDR2: MDHEN and SYDVKM. Trimming removed 5 bases from V and 2 bases from J; junction bases left unmatched: 7. This CDR3 is built from 15 residues. This CDR3 reads CASSPPDRENYGYTF. The CDR3 DNA reads TGTGCCAGCAGTCCCCCGGACAGGGAAAACTATGGCTACACCTTC.

Here the CDR3 DNA reads TGTGCCAGCAGCTTACAGGCGGGGGGCATGGACGAGCAGTACTTC. It yields the protein CASSLQAGGMDEQYF. The chain carries TRBV11-3 and TRBJ2-7, with 8 nucleotides matching TRBD2. This CDR3 region has 15 residues. Germline V CDR1 and CDR2: SGHNT, YENEEA. V dropped 2 bases and J dropped 5; count of bases not matched to a gene: 8.

This clone was counted a few times. The gene calls are TRBV19 and TRBJ1-2; D gene uncertain. The CDR3 loop spans 16 amino acids. Between the trimmed V and J ends, which lost 0 bases and 5 bases, there was a span of 16 bases. The V gene's germline CDR1 is LNHDA and CDR2 SQIVND (reference sequence). Here the CDR3 DNA reads TGTGCCAGTAGTATAGACCTGGTCCTCCCGAGGTATGGCTACACCTTC. It is translated as CASSIDLVLPRYGYTF.

The chain couples TRBV30 to TRBJ2-5; a weak D match, TRBD1 (6 bases). CDR3 length equals 14 residues. Germline V gene sequence: CDR1 GTSNPN, CDR2 SVGIG (reference sequence). V was cut by 3 bases and J by 4 bases, with 15 bases left in between. This CDR3 is CAWRGAGMGETQYF. The CDR3 bases are TGTGCCTGGAGGGGGGCAGGGATGGGAGAGACCCAGTACTTC.

V gene TRBV10-3 combines with J gene TRBJ2-5; the D gene is possibly TRBD2 (5 bases). Germline loops: CDR1 ENHRY, CDR2 SYGVKD. Trimming cost V 6 bases and J 3 bases, with 14 bases left between them. CDR3 length equals 14 residues. This CDR3 reads CAISLEGTEETQYF. As DNA, the CDR3 is TGTGCCATCAGCCTCGAGGGAACAGAAGAGACCCAGTACTTC.

J is TRBJ1-1 and V is TRBV5-1; TRBD1 matches 10 bases. V shed 4 bases, J shed 4 bases, and the junction held 7 bases outside the gene matches. Germline-derived CDR1 and CDR2 are SGHRS and YFSETQ. There are 15 residues in the CDR3. The CDR3 protein is CASSLRGQGTTEAFF. In DNA form, the CDR3 reads TGCGCCAGCAGCCTACGGGGACAGGGGACCACTGAAGCTTTCTTT.

The count of this clone is one. The chain recombines TRBV5-1 with TRBJ2-3; 11 nucleotides match TRBD1. CDR1 is SGHRS, CDR2 YFSETQ, per germline. Trimming removed 4 bases from V and 9 bases from J; junction bases left unmatched: 10. The CDR3 runs to 15 residues. The CDR3 DNA follows: TGCGCCAGCAGCCCAGGACAGGGGGCATCGGGGACGCAGTATTTT. This translates into CASSPGQGASGTQYF.

V gene TRBV2 combines with J gene TRBJ1-1, with 10 bases aligning to TRBD1. The CDR3 covers 14 residues. The V segment lost 8 bases and the J segment 4 bases; nucleotides outside the gene matches: 7. Germline V gives CDR1 SNHLY, CDR2 FYNNEI. CDR3 amino acids: CASGDRTGGTEAFF. In nucleotides, the CDR3 is TGTGCCAGCGGAGATCGGACAGGGGGCACTGAAGCTTTCTTT.

This rearrangement joins TRBV7-6 to TRBJ2-1; D perhaps matches TRBD2 (5 bases). Trimming stripped 4 bases from V and 10 bases from J, with 14 bases between. The germline CDR1 and CDR2 sequences are SGHVS and FNYEAQ. The CDR3 runs to 13 residues. Written as DNA, the CDR3 is TGTGCCAGCAGCTCCTATGGGGTAGCGGAGCAGTTCTTC. Protein product: CASSSYGVAEQFF.

This clone has only one observation. The chain combines TRBV27 with TRBJ2-1; D may be TRBD1 (5 bases). V lost 4 bases to trimming and J lost 0 bases, with 10 bases between them. The CDR3 runs 15 residues. The V gene's germline CDR1 is MNHEY and CDR2 SMNVEV (reference sequence). In nucleotides, the CDR3 is TGTGCCAGCAGTTCAGGGTCCAGCTCCTACAATGAGCAGTTCTTC. Translated, it gives CASSSGSSSYNEQFF.

There are a few counts of this clone. V and J are TRBV6-2 or TRBV6-3 and TRBJ1-5; the match to TRBD1 covers 7 bases. The CDR3 is made up of 14 amino acids. Germline V gene sequence: CDR1 MNHEY, CDR2 SVGEGT. The ends lost 4 bases at V and 4 bases at J; junction bases unmatched: 4. In nucleotides, the CDR3 is TGTGCCAGCAGTTGGACAGGTATTAATCAGCCCCAGCATTTT. Translation: CASSWTGINQPQHF.

This clone was observed a few times. V usage is TRBV7-2 and J usage is TRBJ2-7; 10 bases are shared with TRBD2. This CDR3 has 17 residues. V was pared by 1 base and J by 1 base, with 7 bases of the junction left unmatched. In germline, CDR1 is SGHTA, CDR2 FQGNSA. This CDR3 is CASSLEASGGRSYEQYF. DNA for the CDR3: TGTGCCAGCAGCTTAGAAGCTAGCGGGGGCCGATCCTACGAGCAGTACTTC. Supplemented by reference TRBV7-2 and TRBJ2-7, the full variable domain reads GAGVSQSPSNKVTEKGKDVELRCDPISGHTALYWYRQSLGQGLEFLIYFQGNSAPDKSGLPSDRFSAERTGGSVSTLTIQRTQQEDSAVYLCASSLEASGGRSYEQYFGPGTRLTVT.

This clone has only a few counts. J is TRBJ2-5 and V is TRBV23-1; 15 bases align to TRBD2. TRBV23-1 qualifies as an ORF whose function is uncertain. The length of the CDR3 is 17 residues. Losses at the gene ends were 4 bases for V and 2 bases for J; bases not matched to a gene: 5. This CDR3 is CASSPGLAGGWQETQYF. The CDR3 nucleotides are TGCGCCAGCAGTCCGGGACTAGCGGGGGGATGGCAAGAGACCCAGTACTTC.

The CDR3 DNA follows: TGCGCCAGCAGCCAAGTCTGGACAGGGGGCAATCAGCCCCAGCATTTT. Amino acids: CASSQVWTGGNQPQHF. The chain employs TRBV4-1 and TRBJ1-5; 9 nucleotides align to TRBD1. The CDR3 loop spans 16 amino acids. CDR1 is MGHRA, CDR2 YSYEKL, per germline. The V gene end was trimmed by 1 base and the J gene end by 2 bases; junction bases not matched to a gene: 3.

The chain links TRBV27 to TRBJ1-2; possibly TRBD1 for D (6 bases). Between the trimmed V and J ends, which lost 3 bases and 9 bases, there was a span of 20 bases. The germline V gene has CDR1 MNHEY and CDR2 SMNVEV (reference sequence). CDR3 length: 15 amino acids. The CDR3 region has the DNA TGTGCCAGCAGTTTTGGGGCGGGGGGCGCAGGACGCTACACCTTC. This translates into CASSFGAGGAGRYTF.

This clone was detected a few times. J is TRBJ2-3 and V is TRBV9, with 11 bases identical to TRBD1. There are 15 residues in the CDR3. Germline V lookup: CDR1 SGDLS, CDR2 YYNGEE. The V and J ends lost 0 bases and 5 bases, in that order; junction bases with no gene match: 2. The CDR3 spells CASSVAGTGGDTQYF. CDR3 DNA sequence: TGTGCCAGCAGCGTAGCCGGGACAGGGGGAGATACGCAGTATTTT. Together with reference TRBV9 and TRBJ2-3, the CDR3 gives the full variable domain: DSGVTQTPKHLITATGQRVTLRCSPRSGDLSVYWYQQSLDQGLQFLIQYYNGEERAKGNILERFSAQQFPDLHSELNLSSLELGDSALYFCASSVAGTGGDTQYFGPGTRLTVL.

This clone was observed a single time. The rearrangement uses TRBV25-1 and TRBJ2-5; D gene uncertain. Deletions cut 4 bases from V and 5 bases from J, with 14 bases between. This CDR3 is built from 14 residues. Germline V gene sequence: CDR1 MGHDK, CDR2 SYGVNS. The CDR3 reads CASSVEPTSETQYF. The CDR3 DNA is TGTGCCAGCAGTGTCGAGCCCACGTCGGAGACCCAGTACTTC.

The chain employs TRBV27 and TRBJ2-2, with D hard to call. This CDR3 region has 13 residues. V was shortened by 5 bases and J by 5 bases, with 9 bases between the two germline ends. The germline CDR1 and CDR2 sequences are MNHEY and SMNVEV (reference sequence). The CDR3 DNA is TGTGCCAGCAGTCCCAGTTGGACCGGGGAGCTGTTTTTT. This translates into CASSPSWTGELFF.

J is TRBJ2-1 and V is TRBV12-3 or TRBV12-4, with D uncertain. The CDR3 spans 13 residues. V was trimmed by 3 bases and J by 5 bases, leaving 8 bases between them. In DNA, the CDR3 is TGTGCCAGCAGTTTTACCGCGGACAATGAGCAGTTCTTC. This gives the protein CASSFTADNEQFF.

This clone was seen many times. The J gene is TRBJ2-1, the V gene TRBV15; D gene ambiguous. V lost 4 bases and J 8 bases, leaving 9 bases between the germline ends. This CDR3 comprises 12 residues. Germline V gene lookup returns CDR1 LNHNV and CDR2 YYDKDF (reference sequence). In DNA form, the CDR3 reads TGTGCCACCAGCAAAAACGCAGATGAGCAGTTCTTC. Protein: CATSKNADEQFF.

The chain combines TRBV7-9 with TRBJ1-2, with TRBD1 identical over 8 bases. This CDR3 contains 14 residues. Trimming took 7 bases from V and 2 from J; bases not matched to a gene: 6. Germline CDR1 SEHNR, CDR2 FQNEAQ (reference sequence). The CDR3 loop is CASKRDRSNYGYTF. The CDR3 DNA sequence: TGTGCCAGCAAACGGGACAGGTCCAACTATGGCTACACCTTC.

This clone was counted between two and nine times. The rearrangement links TRBV18 to TRBJ2-6; a possible D gene is TRBD1 (5 bases). The CDR3 is 17 residues long. Germline V gene lookup returns CDR1 KGHSH and CDR2 LQKENI. Trimming took 2 bases from V and 4 from J, leaving 15 bases between them. CDR3 DNA: TGTGCCAGCTCACCAGTTGTTCCAGGGTCGGGGGCCAACGTCCTGACTTTC. It encodes CASSPVVPGSGANVLTF.

Remarks on this clone: This specimen includes other DNA sequences encoding the same CDR3. The chain carries TRBV6-5 and TRBJ1-3; D remains ambiguous. This CDR3 spans 16 amino acids. CDR1 MNHEY and CDR2 SVGAGI come from the germline V gene. Trimming took 0 bases from V and 1 from J, leaving 10 bases between them. The CDR3 region has the DNA TGTGCCAGCAGTTACTCCCGTGGCGGATCTGGAAACACCATATATTTT. This encodes CASSYSRGGSGNTIYF.

The V and J genes are TRBV6-5 and TRBJ1-3; no clear D. V lost 0 bases to trimming and J lost 2 bases, with 8 bases between them. The CDR3 has 15 amino acids. Germline V lookup: CDR1 MNHEY, CDR2 SVGAGI. In DNA form, the CDR3 reads TGTGCCAGCAGTTACTCCGGGAAAGCTGGAAACACCATATATTTT. Its translation is CASSYSGKAGNTIYF.